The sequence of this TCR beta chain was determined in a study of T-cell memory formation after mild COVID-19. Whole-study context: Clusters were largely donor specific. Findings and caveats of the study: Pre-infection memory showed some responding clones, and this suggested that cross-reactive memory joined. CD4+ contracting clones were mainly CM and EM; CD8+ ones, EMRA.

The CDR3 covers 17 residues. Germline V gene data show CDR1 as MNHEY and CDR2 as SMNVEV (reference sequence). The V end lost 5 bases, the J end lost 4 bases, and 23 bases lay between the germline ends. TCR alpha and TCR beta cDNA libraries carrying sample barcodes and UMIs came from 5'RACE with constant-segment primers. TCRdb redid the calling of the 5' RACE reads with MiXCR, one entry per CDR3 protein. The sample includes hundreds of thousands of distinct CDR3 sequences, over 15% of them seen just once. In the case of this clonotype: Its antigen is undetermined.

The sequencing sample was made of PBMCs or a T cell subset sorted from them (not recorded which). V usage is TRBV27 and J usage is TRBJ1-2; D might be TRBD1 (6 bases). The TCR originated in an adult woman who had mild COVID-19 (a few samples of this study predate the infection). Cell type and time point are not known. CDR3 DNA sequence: TGTGCCAGCAGTCCGCGCCGGGGGCCGGGCCGGGCCTATGGCTACACCTTC. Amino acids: CASSPRRGPGRAYGYTF.